This T cell receptor beta chain was profiled in a study of vaccination and CD4 T cells after COVID-19. The CDR3 covers 16 residues. V was shortened by 3 bases and J by 5 bases, with 18 bases between the two germline ends. CDR1 and CDR2 from the germline V gene are LNHNV and YYDKDF (reference sequence). Documented treatment: roughly 10-day PBMC culture with coronavirus spike peptide pools or control peptides (ViraFEST assay). With the Oncomine TCR Beta short-read assay, DNA from cultured CD4+ T cells was sequenced. TCRdb re-analysed the PCR reads in MiXCR, keeping a single row per CDR3 protein. The data show about 16,000 distinct CDR3 sequences, roughly 60% seen once. There are a few counts of this clonotype. Its antigen is unknown.

The rearrangement joins TRBV15 to TRBJ2-3, with a possible D match to TRBD2 (7 bases). The sequence derives from a human donor who had recovered from COVID-19. Sample: CD4+ T cells from blood, cultured in vitro. CDR3 residues: CATSSLGGGPRDTQYF. DNA for the CDR3: TGTGCCACCAGCAGCCTTGGGGGGGGCCCCAGAGATACGCAGTATTTT.